This passage covers 13 T cell receptor beta chains from one sample sequenced in a study of regulatory T cells in long-lasting Graves disease. Time point in this sample: newly diagnosed GD, antithyroid drugs for less than 3 months. RNA extracted from PBMCs served as the sequencing template. Arm-PCR with iRepertoire HTBI primers amplified the CDR3 regions for these TCR beta libraries. A single record per CDR3 protein comes from TCRdb applying MiXCR to the multiplex PCR reads. The data show a few hundred thousand distinct CDR3 sequences, roughly 13% seen once. Separately, the same data were catalogued under a study of T cells in Graves' hyperthyroidism and ophthalmopathy.

This specimen was peripheral blood mononuclear cells (PBMCs), taken at new diagnosis, from a patient treated with antithyroid drugs. The receptors were gathered from a man aged 25-45 years with Graves disease.

This clonotype was recorded at least ten times. This chain uses TRBV30 with TRBJ2-1; 7 positions match TRBD2. The V gene end was trimmed by 7 bases and the J gene end by 5 bases; junction bases not matched to a gene: 8. Germline-derived CDR1 and CDR2 are GTSNPN and SVGIG (reference sequence). This CDR3 has 13 residues. The CDR3 here is CAFPLGGNNEQFF. Written as DNA, the CDR3 is TGTGCCTTCCCCCTGGGGGGGAACAATGAGCAGTTCTTC. Using reference TRBV30 and TRBJ2-1 for the parts outside the CDR3, the full variable domain is SQTIHQWPATLVQPVGSPLSLECTVEGTSNPNLYWYRQAAGRGLQLLFYSVGIGQISSEVPQNLSASRPQDRQFILSSKKLLLSDSGFYLCAFPLGGNNEQFFGPGTRLTVL.

The sample holds a few counts of this clonotype. The chain links TRBV15 to TRBJ2-5; TRBD2 matches 10 bases. The CDR3 is 18 residues long. The trim removed 0 bases at V and 5 bases at J, leaving 12 bases unmatched. Germline-derived CDR1 and CDR2 are LNHNV and YYDKDF (reference sequence). The CDR3 bases are TGTGCCACCAGCAGAGACAGAAGCGGGAGGGGGAGTGGTGAGACCCAGTACTTC. As protein: CATSRDRSGRGSGETQYF.

The J gene is TRBJ2-1, the V gene TRBV6-2 or TRBV6-3; 8 nucleotides agree with TRBD2. V shed 6 bases and J 8 bases; nucleotides not matched to a gene: 15. The CDR3 is 16 residues long. CDR1 MNHEY and CDR2 SVGEGT come from the germline V gene. The CDR3 reads CASRPGRAQGVDEQFF. The CDR3 region has the DNA TGTGCCAGCAGACCCGGGAGGGCCCAAGGGGTCGATGAGCAGTTCTTC.

The chain uses TRBV18 and TRBJ2-1, with D perhaps TRBD2 (6 bases). This CDR3 has 15 residues. CDR1 is KGHSH and CDR2 is LQKENI in the germline V gene. The V end lost 6 bases, the J end lost 5 bases, and 17 bases lay between the germline ends. As DNA, the CDR3 is TGTGCCAGCTCGACTTATAGCGGCGGAAACAATGAGCAGTTCTTC. Protein product: CASSTYSGGNNEQFF. Full variable domain (remainder filled in from reference TRBV18 and TRBJ2-1): NAGVMQNPRHLVRRRGQEARLRCSPMKGHSHVYWYRQLPEEGLKFMVYLQKENIIDESGMPKERFSAEFPKEGPSILRIQQVVRGDSAAYFCASSTYSGGNNEQFFGPGTRLTVL.

This CDR3 reads CSAREDRGRETQYF. CDR3 in DNA: TGCAGTGCTAGAGAGGACAGGGGCCGGGAGACCCAGTACTTC. This chain joins TRBV20-1 and TRBJ2-5, with TRBD1 matching 9 bases. Germline assignment: CDR1 DFQATT and CDR2 SNEGSKA (reference sequence). The trim removed 0 bases at V and 5 bases at J, leaving 4 bases unmatched. The CDR3 loop spans 14 amino acids.

The chain couples TRBV28 to TRBJ2-3; 7 bases are a match to TRBD2. The ends lost 2 bases at V and 2 bases at J; junction bases unmatched: 4. Per the germline V gene, CDR1 is MDHEN and CDR2 is SYDVKM. CDR3 size: 15 residues. CDR3 DNA sequence: TGTGCCAGCAGTTTACCTAGCGGACTCACAGATACGCAGTATTTT. This codes for CASSLPSGLTDTQYF.

This clonotype was detected many times. The chain recombines TRBV27 with TRBJ2-1; 11 nucleotides agree with TRBD1. The CDR3 length is 15 residues. The junction had 3 bases not matched to a gene; V was cut back by 2 bases and J by 6 bases. Germline lookup yields CDR1 MNHEY and CDR2 SMNVEV (reference sequence). CDR3 sequence (DNA): TGTGCCAGCAGTTTAACAGGACAGGGGGCCAATGAGCAGTTCTTC. The encoded protein is CASSLTGQGANEQFF.

Of note for this clonotype: A much larger clone lies one base from this, so it may be a read error. CDR3 sequence: CASSWGQNNEQFF. The CDR3 coding sequence is TGTGCCAGCAGCTGGGGACAGAACAATGAGCAGTTCTTC. This rearrangement joins TRBV7-6 to TRBJ2-1; 7 nucleotides line up with TRBD1. The CDR3 is made up of 13 amino acids. Trimming at V came to 4 bases and at J to 5 bases, leaving 2 bases not matched to a gene. Per the germline V gene, CDR1 is SGHVS and CDR2 is FNYEAQ.

This clonotype showed up many times. The chain recombines TRBV7-8 with TRBJ1-2; D gene unclear. Trimming shortened V by 9 bases and J by 3 bases, and 11 bases separated the two germline ends. The CDR3 length is 12 residues. CDR1 is SGHVS and CDR2 is FQNEAQ in the germline V gene. The CDR3 sequence is CASGPNDYGYTF. CDR3 in DNA: TGTGCCAGTGGACCAAATGACTATGGCTACACCTTC.

This clonotype showed up many times. The chain is built from TRBV7-9 and TRBJ1-5, with D unclear. This CDR3 contains 12 residues. The germline CDR1 and CDR2 sequences are SEHNR and FQNEAQ (reference sequence). V was pared by 2 bases and J by 7 bases, with 6 bases between. This chain's CDR3 is CASSLREQPQHF. CDR3 DNA: TGTGCCAGCAGCTTAAGGGAACAGCCCCAGCATTTT.

This clonotype was detected a few times. The V call is TRBV6-1, the J call TRBJ2-6; 7 bases agree with TRBD1. The CDR3 length is 15 residues. With 9 bases clipped from V and 0 bases from J, the junction kept 5 bases outside the gene matches. Germline V gives CDR1 MNHNS, CDR2 SASEGT. Here the CDR3 reads CASGQESSGANVLTF. CDR3 nucleotides: TGTGCCAGTGGACAGGAGAGCTCTGGGGCCAACGTCCTGACTTTC.

The table lists this clonotype with many counts. The rearrangement links TRBV2 to TRBJ2-7; a possible D gene is TRBD2 (5 bases). Germline values: CDR1 SNHLY, CDR2 FYNNEI. There are 13 residues in the CDR3. The V end lost 8 bases, the J end lost 3 bases, and 14 bases lay between the germline ends. The CDR3 sequence: CASRPGVDYEQYF. The CDR3 DNA is TGTGCCAGCCGCCCCGGGGTGGACTACGAGCAGTACTTC.

This clonotype came up many times. The chain joins TRBV3-1 to TRBJ2-3; D remains ambiguous. V lost 4 bases to trimming and J lost 4 bases, with 15 bases between them. Germline-derived CDR1 and CDR2 are LGHDT and YNNKEL (reference sequence). The CDR3 has 15 amino acids. The chain's CDR3 is CASSLVASQADTQYF. The CDR3 DNA follows: TGTGCCAGCAGCCTTGTAGCCTCGCAGGCAGATACGCAGTATTTT.